The sequence of this T cell receptor beta chain was determined in a study of CXCR3 chemokines and chemotherapy response in bladder cancer. This clonotype is medium-sized within its sample. J was trimmed by 7 bases and V by 10 bases; bases with no gene match: 14. From germline, CDR1 is ENHRY and CDR2 SYGVKD. CDR3 length equals 14 residues. From the PCR reads, TCRdb called clonotypes with MiXCR, one entry per CDR3 protein. The profile shows roughly 2,600 distinct CDR3 sequences, about 10% of them singletons. J is TRBJ1-1 and V is TRBV10-3; 8 bases line up with TRBD1. The receptor's source is a human donor with bladder cancer that responded to neoadjuvant chemotherapy. Sampling was carried out from a patient whose treatment included neoadjuvant chemotherapy. CDR3 residues: CATSPSDRAFEAFF. CDR3 in DNA: TGTGCCACCTCCCCGTCGGACAGGGCCTTTGAAGCTTTCTTT.